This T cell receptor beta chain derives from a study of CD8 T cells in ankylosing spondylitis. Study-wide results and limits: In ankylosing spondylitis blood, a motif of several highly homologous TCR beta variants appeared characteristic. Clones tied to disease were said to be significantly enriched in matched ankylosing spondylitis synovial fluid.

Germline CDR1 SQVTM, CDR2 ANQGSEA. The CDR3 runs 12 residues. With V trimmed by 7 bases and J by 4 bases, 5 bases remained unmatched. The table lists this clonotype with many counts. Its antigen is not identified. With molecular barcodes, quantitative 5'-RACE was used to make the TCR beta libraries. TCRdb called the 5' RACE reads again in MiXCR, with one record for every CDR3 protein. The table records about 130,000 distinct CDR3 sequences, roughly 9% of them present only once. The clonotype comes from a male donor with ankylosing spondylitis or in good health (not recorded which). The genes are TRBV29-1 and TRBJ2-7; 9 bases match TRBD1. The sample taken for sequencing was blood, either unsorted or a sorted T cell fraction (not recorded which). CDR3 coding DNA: TGCAGCGCGACAGGGGGGAGTTACGAGCAGTACTTC. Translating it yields CSATGGSYEQYF.